Given below is one T cell receptor beta chain in context. These data belong to a study of blood T cell repertoires in COVID-19. Germline CDR1 is LNHNV and CDR2 is YYDKDF (reference sequence). V lost 5 bases and J lost 3, with 19 bases in between. There are 17 residues in the CDR3. The method was immunoSEQ multiplex PCR; TCRdb's version includes in-frame clones alone and lacks a portion of them. In the table there are just over 300,000 clones, under 90% of which are singletons. The receptor's source is a woman younger than 45 with COVID-19, enrolled during active disease. The sequencing sample was made of peripheral blood. The J gene is TRBJ2-2, the V gene TRBV15, with D possibly TRBD1 on 6 matching bases. CDR3 sequence: CATSRGVMGAHTGELFF. DNA of the CDR3: TGTGCCACCAGCCGAGGGGTGATGGGGGCTCACACCGGGGAGCTGTTTTTT.